The 24 T cell receptor beta chains below come from one sample, sequenced in a study of blood T cell repertoires in COVID-19. The protocol was immunoSEQ multiplex PCR, while the TCRdb copy is restricted to in-frame clones and leaves out a portion. The sample includes some 300,000 clones, over 85% seen only once; the top ten take 2.5% to 3.5%. The specimen was PBMCs or T cells enriched from blood (not recorded which). Receptors originate from a woman between 50 and 59 years old who had been exposed to COVID-19.

The chain carries TRBV9 and TRBJ1-6, with unresolved D. This CDR3 has 15 amino acids. V lost 4 bases and J lost 3, with 11 bases in between. Germline V lookup: CDR1 SGDLS, CDR2 YYNGEE. DNA of the CDR3: TGTGCCAGCAGCTCAAGACTAGGCTATAATTCACCCCTCCACTTT. It specifies CASSSRLGYNSPLHF. The full variable domain, in which reference TRBV9 and TRBJ1-6 provide the parts outside the CDR3, is DSGVTQTPKHLITATGQRVTLRCSPRSGDLSVYWYQQSLDQGLQFLIQYYNGEERAKGNILERFSAQQFPDLHSELNLSSLELGDSALYFCASSSRLGYNSPLHFGNGTRLTVT.

The J gene is TRBJ1-2, the V gene TRBV28, with D uncertain. CDR3 length equals 13 residues. Trimming stripped 3 bases from V and 8 bases from J, with 13 bases between. The germline V gene encodes CDR1 MDHEN and CDR2 SYDVKM. CDR3 amino acids: CASSFKPPGGYTF. CDR3 sequence (DNA): TGTGCCAGCAGTTTCAAGCCTCCAGGCGGCTACACCTTC.

The rearrangement joins TRBV11-3 to TRBJ2-1, with TRBD2 identical over 12 bases. Germline assignment: CDR1 SGHNT and CDR2 YENEEA. V trimming: 4 bases; J trimming: 4 bases; junction bases outside the gene matches: 8. The length of the CDR3 is 17 residues. CDR3 amino acids: CASSWRTSGAPYNEQFF. CDR3 nucleotide sequence: TGTGCCAGCAGCTGGAGGACTAGCGGGGCCCCATACAATGAGCAGTTCTTC.

CDR3 region: CAISEADFYSNQPQHF. The CDR3 DNA follows: TGTGCCATCAGTGAGGCGGATTTTTATAGCAATCAGCCCCAGCATTTT. The rearrangement joins TRBV10-3 to TRBJ1-5; no clear D gene. CDR1 is ENHRY and CDR2 is SYGVKD in the germline V gene. The CDR3 spans 16 residues. Trimming removed 2 bases at V and 0 bases at J, with 11 bases between.

The chain has TRBV28 and TRBJ1-2, with unresolved D. Germline V gene data show CDR1 as MDHEN and CDR2 as SYDVKM. V shed 6 bases and J shed 2 bases, with 19 bases lying between them. This CDR3 comprises 16 residues. For the CDR3, the DNA is TGTGCCAGCAGCACGGCCCCCGGGGAGGCGAACTATGGCTACACCTTC. It translates to CASSTAPGEANYGYTF.

The CDR3 here is CAWSSNSGYTEAFF. The DNA of the CDR3 is TGTGCCTGGAGTTCCAATAGCGGGTACACTGAAGCTTTCTTT. V is TRBV30 and J is TRBJ1-1; no reliable D call. From germline, CDR1 is GTSNPN and CDR2 SVGIG (reference sequence). The CDR3 spans 14 residues. V was pared by 2 bases and J by 3 bases, with 13 bases between.

The rearrangement uses TRBV5-4 and TRBJ1-6; 10 bases match TRBD1. Germline assignment: CDR1 SGHNT and CDR2 YYREEE (reference sequence). The CDR3 runs to 16 residues. With V trimmed by 3 bases and J by 0 bases, 0 bases remained unmatched. In nucleotides, the CDR3 is TGTGCCAGCAGCTGGGACAGGGGCTCCTATAATTCACCCCTCCACTTT. This codes for CASSWDRGSYNSPLHF.

V and J are TRBV7-9 and TRBJ2-2; D might be TRBD2 (6 bases). This CDR3 has 15 residues. The germline V and J ends were trimmed by 0 bases and 6 bases, with 11 bases remaining between them. Germline CDR1 is SEHNR and CDR2 is FQNEAQ (reference sequence). For the CDR3, the DNA is TGTGCCAGCAGCTTAGCGGGGGGAAGCGCCGGGGAGCTGTTTTTT. This sequence encodes CASSLAGGSAGELFF. Full variable domain (rest looked up from reference TRBV7-9 and TRBJ2-2): DTGVSQNPRHKITKRGQNVTFRCDPISEHNRLYWYRQTLGQGPEFLTYFQNEAQLEKSRLLSDRFSAERPKGSFSTLEIQRTEQGDSAMYLCASSLAGGSAGELFFGEGSRLTVL.

This clone appeared once. J is TRBJ2-6 and V is TRBV2, with D maybe TRBD1 (6 bases). Between the trimmed V and J ends, which lost 2 bases and 0 bases, there was a span of 32 bases. This CDR3 spans 24 amino acids. CDR1 SNHLY and CDR2 FYNNEI come from the germline V gene. CDR3 in amino acids: CASSELYSGPRQVIFSSGANVLTF. The DNA for the CDR3 is TGTGCCAGCAGTGAACTATATTCAGGTCCCAGACAGGTTATATTTAGCTCTGGGGCCAACGTCCTGACTTTC. The whole variable domain, remainder taken from reference TRBV2 and TRBJ2-6, is EPEVTQTPSHQVTQMGQEVILRCVPISNHLYFYWYRQILGQKVEFLVSFYNNEISEKSEIFDDQFSVERPDGSNFTLKIRSTKLEDSAMYFCASSELYSGPRQVIFSSGANVLTFGAGSRLTVL.

This chain connects TRBV9 to TRBJ2-2, with D possibly being TRBD2 (6 bases). CDR1 and CDR2 from the germline V gene are SGDLS and YYNGEE. The CDR3 is 15 amino acids. The ends were cut back, 0 bases at V and 5 bases at J, with 11 bases in the middle. The CDR3 DNA follows: TGTGCCAGCAGCGTAGAATGGGGGAGGACCGGGGAGCTGTTTTTT. Translated, it gives CASSVEWGRTGELFF.

V is TRBV25-1 and J is TRBJ1-5; the match to TRBD1 covers 8 bases. Germline-derived CDR1 and CDR2 are MGHDK and SYGVNS. The ends lost 3 bases at V and 5 bases at J; junction bases unmatched: 3. The CDR3 consists of 14 residues. The CDR3 sequence is CASSEGQADQPQHF. The CDR3 DNA sequence: TGTGCCAGCAGTGAGGGACAGGCCGATCAGCCCCAGCATTTT. Drawing the rest from reference TRBV25-1 and TRBJ1-5, the complete variable domain is EADIYQTPRYLVIGTGKKITLECSQTMGHDKMYWYQQDPGMELHLIHYSYGVNSTEKGDLSSESTVSRIRTEHFPLTLESARPSHTSQYLCASSEGQADQPQHFGDGTRLSIL.

The genes are TRBV28 and TRBJ1-2, with a tentative D call TRBD1 (5 bases). This CDR3 spans 12 amino acids. Trimming removed 8 bases from V and 4 bases from J, with 11 bases in between. The germline V gene has CDR1 MDHEN and CDR2 SYDVKM. The CDR3 region is CASGHVSYGYTF. DNA for the CDR3: TGTGCCAGCGGACACGTATCCTATGGCTACACCTTC.

This clone was seen only a few times. The chain carries TRBV7-9 and TRBJ2-2, with TRBD1 matching 7 bases. V was pared by 5 bases and J by 1 base, with 1 base of the junction left unmatched. The CDR3 has 14 residues. CDR1 is SEHNR and CDR2 is FQNEAQ in the germline V gene (reference sequence). The CDR3: CASSRQGNTGELFF. The CDR3, as DNA: TGTGCCAGCAGCCGACAGGGGAACACCGGGGAGCTGTTTTTT.

The chain employs TRBV7-9 and TRBJ1-5; D might be TRBD1 (6 bases). V dropped 2 bases and J dropped 7 bases, with 18 bases sitting between them. CDR1 SEHNR and CDR2 FQNEAQ come from the germline V gene (reference sequence). The CDR3 runs to 16 residues. DNA of the CDR3: TGTGCCAGCAGCTTATGGGGTCTCAGGGGCGAACAGCCCCAGCATTTT. As protein: CASSLWGLRGEQPQHF.

The gene calls are TRBV9 and TRBJ2-1; TRBD2 matches 10 bases. From germline, CDR1 is SGDLS and CDR2 YYNGEE. The V segment lost 2 bases and the J segment 9 bases; nucleotides outside the gene matches: 8. The CDR3 contains 15 residues. In DNA, the CDR3 is TGTGCCAGCAGCGTGAGGACTAGCGGTTGGAGTGAGCAGTTCTTC. Its translation: CASSVRTSGWSEQFF. Based on the CDR3 plus reference TRBV9 and TRBJ2-1, the full variable domain is DSGVTQTPKHLITATGQRVTLRCSPRSGDLSVYWYQQSLDQGLQFLIQYYNGEERAKGNILERFSAQQFPDLHSELNLSSLELGDSALYFCASSVRTSGWSEQFFGPGTRLTVL.

This chain connects TRBV6-5 to TRBJ1-2; 9 positions match TRBD1. Germline trimming cut 10 bases from V and 2 bases from J; bases unmatched to any gene: 2. Germline V gene sequence: CDR1 MNHEY, CDR2 SVGAGI. This CDR3 has 12 amino acids. CDR3 in DNA: TGTGCCACAGGACAGGGGAACTATGGCTACACCTTC. Residues: CATGQGNYGYTF.

This clone occurred once. This rearrangement joins TRBV7-6 to TRBJ1-4; D perhaps matches TRBD1 (6 bases). V lost 0 bases to trimming and J lost 6 bases, with 14 bases between them. The CDR3 has 16 residues. Germline assignment: CDR1 SGHVS and CDR2 FNYEAQ. DNA for the CDR3: TGTGCCAGCAGCTTAGCGTTAAAGGCAGGGGATGAAAAACTGTTTTTT. Protein: CASSLALKAGDEKLFF.

The chain combines TRBV11-2 with TRBJ2-1; possible D gene TRBD2, 7 bases. Trimming took off 5 bases at V and 3 bases at J, with 14 bases between the two ends. The CDR3 runs 15 residues. Germline CDR1 is SGHAT and CDR2 is FQNNGV. Here the CDR3 reads CASSPGGRGYNEQFF. The CDR3 DNA is TGTGCCAGCAGCCCCGGGGGGCGGGGCTACAATGAGCAGTTCTTC.

V usage is TRBV5-4 and J usage is TRBJ2-2; tentatively, D is TRBD2 (6 bases). The CDR3 is 13 residues long. The V end was cut by 1 base, the J end by 6 bases, with 7 bases between. Germline V lookup: CDR1 SGHNT, CDR2 YYREEE (reference sequence). In DNA, the CDR3 is TGTGCCAGCAGCTTGCGGGGGTCCGGGGAGCTGTTTTTT. Protein product: CASSLRGSGELFF.

V and J are TRBV3-1 (or the pseudogene TRBV3-2) and TRBJ2-6; D not resolved. This CDR3 has 17 amino acids. CDR1 LGHDT and CDR2 YNNKEL come from the germline V gene (reference sequence). V gave up 0 bases and J gave up 0 bases, with 9 bases separating them. In nucleotides, the CDR3 is TGTGCCAGCAGCCAAGATGTCCAGGTCTCTGGGGCCAACGTCCTGACTTTC. Translated, it gives CASSQDVQVSGANVLTF.

On this clone itself: Other DNA sequences from this sample encode an identical CDR3 as well. The chain links TRBV29-1 to TRBJ2-7; 9 bases align to TRBD1. Germline-derived CDR1 and CDR2 are SQVTM and ANQGSEA. This CDR3 has 13 amino acids. The V and J ends lost 4 bases and 1 base, in that order; junction bases with no gene match: 2. The CDR3 bases are TGCAGCGTTGGGGGACAGGGATCCTACGAGCAGTACTTC. Its protein product is CSVGGQGSYEQYF.

J is TRBJ2-3 and V is TRBV12-3 or TRBV12-4; the D gene is possibly TRBD2 (5 bases). The CDR3 is 12 amino acids. With 8 bases removed from V and 6 bases from J, the gap between germline ends came to 12 bases. Written as DNA, the CDR3 is TGTGCCAGCGGCGGGTCTGGGGATACGCAGTATTTT. This translates into CASGGSGDTQYF.

The rearrangement joins TRBV15 to TRBJ2-2; 7 nucleotides match TRBD1. Losses at the gene ends were 3 bases for V and 0 bases for J; bases not matched to a gene: 4. CDR3 length equals 16 residues. The germline V gene has CDR1 LNHNV and CDR2 YYDKDF (reference sequence). Here the CDR3 DNA reads TGTGCCACCAGCAGGGGGACAGTAGCGAACACCGGGGAGCTGTTTTTT. This sequence encodes CATSRGTVANTGELFF.

The chain recombines TRBV28 with TRBJ1-2; D is uncertain. This CDR3 has 9 amino acids. V gave up 8 bases and J gave up 6 bases, with 4 bases separating them. Per germline, CDR1 MDHEN and CDR2 SYDVKM. CDR3 loop: CASGDGYTF. In DNA, the CDR3 is TGTGCCAGCGGAGATGGCTACACCTTC.